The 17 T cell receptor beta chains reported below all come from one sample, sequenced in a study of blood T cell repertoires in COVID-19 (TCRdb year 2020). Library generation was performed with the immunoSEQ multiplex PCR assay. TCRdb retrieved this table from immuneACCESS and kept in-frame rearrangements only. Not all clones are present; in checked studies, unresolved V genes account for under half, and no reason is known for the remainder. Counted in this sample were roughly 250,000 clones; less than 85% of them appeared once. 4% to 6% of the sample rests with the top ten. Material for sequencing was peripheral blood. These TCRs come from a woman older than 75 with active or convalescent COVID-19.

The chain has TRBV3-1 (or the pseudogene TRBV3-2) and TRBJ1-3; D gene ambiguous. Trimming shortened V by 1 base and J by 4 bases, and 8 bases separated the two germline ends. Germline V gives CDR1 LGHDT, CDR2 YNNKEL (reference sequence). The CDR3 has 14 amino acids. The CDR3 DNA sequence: TGTGCCAGCAGCCAAGGGGAGAGGGGAAACACCATATATTTT. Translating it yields CASSQGERGNTIYF.

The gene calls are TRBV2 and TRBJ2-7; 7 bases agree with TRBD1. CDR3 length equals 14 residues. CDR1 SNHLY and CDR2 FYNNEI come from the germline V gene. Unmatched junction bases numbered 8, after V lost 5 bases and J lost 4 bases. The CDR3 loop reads CASSQMGQRYEQYF. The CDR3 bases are TGTGCCAGCAGTCAGATGGGACAGCGTTACGAGCAGTACTTC. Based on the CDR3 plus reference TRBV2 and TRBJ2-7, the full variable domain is EPEVTQTPSHQVTQMGQEVILRCVPISNHLYFYWYRQILGQKVEFLVSFYNNEISEKSEIFDDQFSVERPDGSNFTLKIRSTKLEDSAMYFCASSQMGQRYEQYFGPGTRLTVT.

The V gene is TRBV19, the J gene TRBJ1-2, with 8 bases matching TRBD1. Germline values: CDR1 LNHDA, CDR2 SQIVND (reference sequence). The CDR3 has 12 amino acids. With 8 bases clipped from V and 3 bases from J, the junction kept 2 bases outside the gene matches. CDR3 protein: CASSQGDYGYTF. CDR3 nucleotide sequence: TGTGCCAGTTCACAGGGGGACTATGGCTACACCTTC.

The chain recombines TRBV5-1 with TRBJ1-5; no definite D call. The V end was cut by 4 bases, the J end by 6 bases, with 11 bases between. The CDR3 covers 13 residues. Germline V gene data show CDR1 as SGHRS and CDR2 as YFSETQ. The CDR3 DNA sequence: TGCGCCAGCAGCGGGGAGGGCGGTCAGCCCCAGCATTTT. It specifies CASSGEGGQPQHF.

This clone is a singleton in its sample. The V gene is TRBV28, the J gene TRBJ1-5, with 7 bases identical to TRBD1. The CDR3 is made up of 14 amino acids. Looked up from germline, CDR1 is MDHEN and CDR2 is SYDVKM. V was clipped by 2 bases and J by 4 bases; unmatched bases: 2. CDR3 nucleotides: TGTGCCAGCAGTTTAGGGACAGCGAATCAGCCCCAGCATTTT. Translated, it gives CASSLGTANQPQHF.

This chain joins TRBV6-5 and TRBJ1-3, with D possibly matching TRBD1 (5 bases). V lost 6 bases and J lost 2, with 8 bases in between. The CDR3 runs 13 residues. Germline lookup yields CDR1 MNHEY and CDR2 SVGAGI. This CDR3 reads CASRTTAGNTIYF. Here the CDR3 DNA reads TGTGCCAGCAGGACGACAGCTGGAAACACCATATATTTT.

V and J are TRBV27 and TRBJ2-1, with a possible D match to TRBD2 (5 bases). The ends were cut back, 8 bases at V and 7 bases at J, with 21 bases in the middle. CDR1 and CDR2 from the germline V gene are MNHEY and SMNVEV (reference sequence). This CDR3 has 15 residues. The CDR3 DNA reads TGTGCCAGCCGATTCTTAAGCGAGGGCCGTAATGAGCAGTTCTTC. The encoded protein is CASRFLSEGRNEQFF.

Here the CDR3 DNA reads TGTGCCAGCAGCTTAGCGGTGCCGAGGGAGGGCGGCTACGAGCAGTACTTC. Translation gives CASSLAVPREGGYEQYF. The chain is built from TRBV11-1 and TRBJ2-7; 7 bases are a match to TRBD2. In germline, CDR1 is SGHAT, CDR2 FQDESV (reference sequence). CDR3 length: 17 residues. Germline trimming cut 0 bases from V and 3 bases from J; bases unmatched to any gene: 11.

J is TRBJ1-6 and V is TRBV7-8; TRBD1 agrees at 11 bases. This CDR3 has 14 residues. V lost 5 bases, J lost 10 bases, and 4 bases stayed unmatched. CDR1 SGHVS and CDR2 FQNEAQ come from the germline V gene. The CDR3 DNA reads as TGTGCCAGCAGCCCAGGGACAGGGGGATCACCCCTCCACTTT. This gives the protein CASSPGTGGSPLHF.

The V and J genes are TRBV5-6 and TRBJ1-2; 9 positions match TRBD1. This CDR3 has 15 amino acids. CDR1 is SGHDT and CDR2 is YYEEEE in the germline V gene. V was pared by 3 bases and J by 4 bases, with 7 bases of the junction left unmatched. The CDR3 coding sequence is TGTGCCAGCAGCTCGAGAAAGGACAGGGGCTATGGCTACACCTTC. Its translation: CASSSRKDRGYGYTF.

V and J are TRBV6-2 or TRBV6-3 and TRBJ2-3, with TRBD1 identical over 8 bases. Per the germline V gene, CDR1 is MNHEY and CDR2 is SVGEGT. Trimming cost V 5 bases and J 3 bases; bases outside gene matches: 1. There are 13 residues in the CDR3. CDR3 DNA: TGTGCCAGCAGTGGACAGGGAACAGATACGCAGTATTTT. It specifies CASSGQGTDTQYF.

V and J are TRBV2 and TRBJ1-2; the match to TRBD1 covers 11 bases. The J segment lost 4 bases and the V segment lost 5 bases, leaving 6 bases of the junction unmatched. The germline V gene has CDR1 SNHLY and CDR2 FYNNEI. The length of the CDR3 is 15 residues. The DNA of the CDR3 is TGTGCCAGCAGTAACCGGGACAGGGGGTCCTATGGCTACACCTTC. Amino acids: CASSNRDRGSYGYTF.

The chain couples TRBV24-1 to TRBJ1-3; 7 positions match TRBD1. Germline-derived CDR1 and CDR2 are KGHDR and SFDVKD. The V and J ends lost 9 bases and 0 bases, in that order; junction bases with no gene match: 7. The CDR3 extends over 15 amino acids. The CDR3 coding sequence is TGTGCCACCTCAACAGGGGACAACTCTGGAAACACCATATATTTT. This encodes CATSTGDNSGNTIYF.

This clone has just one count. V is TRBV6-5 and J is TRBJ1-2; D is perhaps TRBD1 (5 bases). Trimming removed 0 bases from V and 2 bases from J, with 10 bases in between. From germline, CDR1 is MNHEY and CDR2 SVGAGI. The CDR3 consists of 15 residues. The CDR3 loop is CASSYSPTENYGYTF. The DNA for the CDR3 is TGTGCCAGCAGTTACTCGCCGACAGAAAACTATGGCTACACCTTC.

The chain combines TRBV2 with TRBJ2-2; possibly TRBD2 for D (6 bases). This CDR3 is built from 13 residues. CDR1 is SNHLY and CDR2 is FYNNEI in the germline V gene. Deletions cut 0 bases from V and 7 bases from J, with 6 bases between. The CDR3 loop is CASSEARGGELFF. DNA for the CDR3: TGTGCCAGCAGTGAAGCGCGGGGCGGGGAGCTGTTTTTT.

The CDR3 loop is CASSPQGASTDTQYF. The CDR3 region has the DNA TGTGCCAGCTCACCACAGGGGGCTAGCACAGATACGCAGTATTTT. The chain is built from TRBV18 and TRBJ2-3, with 7 bases fitting TRBD1. Per the germline V gene, CDR1 is KGHSH and CDR2 is LQKENI. The length of the CDR3 is 15 residues. Germline trimming cut 1 base from V and 0 bases from J; bases unmatched to any gene: 1.

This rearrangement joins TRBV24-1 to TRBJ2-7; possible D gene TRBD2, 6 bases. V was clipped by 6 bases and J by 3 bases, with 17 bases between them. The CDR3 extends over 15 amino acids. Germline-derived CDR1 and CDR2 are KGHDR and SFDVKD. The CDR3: CATSPGGSANYEQYF. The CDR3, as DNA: TGTGCCACCAGTCCCGGGGGTAGCGCTAACTACGAGCAGTACTTC.